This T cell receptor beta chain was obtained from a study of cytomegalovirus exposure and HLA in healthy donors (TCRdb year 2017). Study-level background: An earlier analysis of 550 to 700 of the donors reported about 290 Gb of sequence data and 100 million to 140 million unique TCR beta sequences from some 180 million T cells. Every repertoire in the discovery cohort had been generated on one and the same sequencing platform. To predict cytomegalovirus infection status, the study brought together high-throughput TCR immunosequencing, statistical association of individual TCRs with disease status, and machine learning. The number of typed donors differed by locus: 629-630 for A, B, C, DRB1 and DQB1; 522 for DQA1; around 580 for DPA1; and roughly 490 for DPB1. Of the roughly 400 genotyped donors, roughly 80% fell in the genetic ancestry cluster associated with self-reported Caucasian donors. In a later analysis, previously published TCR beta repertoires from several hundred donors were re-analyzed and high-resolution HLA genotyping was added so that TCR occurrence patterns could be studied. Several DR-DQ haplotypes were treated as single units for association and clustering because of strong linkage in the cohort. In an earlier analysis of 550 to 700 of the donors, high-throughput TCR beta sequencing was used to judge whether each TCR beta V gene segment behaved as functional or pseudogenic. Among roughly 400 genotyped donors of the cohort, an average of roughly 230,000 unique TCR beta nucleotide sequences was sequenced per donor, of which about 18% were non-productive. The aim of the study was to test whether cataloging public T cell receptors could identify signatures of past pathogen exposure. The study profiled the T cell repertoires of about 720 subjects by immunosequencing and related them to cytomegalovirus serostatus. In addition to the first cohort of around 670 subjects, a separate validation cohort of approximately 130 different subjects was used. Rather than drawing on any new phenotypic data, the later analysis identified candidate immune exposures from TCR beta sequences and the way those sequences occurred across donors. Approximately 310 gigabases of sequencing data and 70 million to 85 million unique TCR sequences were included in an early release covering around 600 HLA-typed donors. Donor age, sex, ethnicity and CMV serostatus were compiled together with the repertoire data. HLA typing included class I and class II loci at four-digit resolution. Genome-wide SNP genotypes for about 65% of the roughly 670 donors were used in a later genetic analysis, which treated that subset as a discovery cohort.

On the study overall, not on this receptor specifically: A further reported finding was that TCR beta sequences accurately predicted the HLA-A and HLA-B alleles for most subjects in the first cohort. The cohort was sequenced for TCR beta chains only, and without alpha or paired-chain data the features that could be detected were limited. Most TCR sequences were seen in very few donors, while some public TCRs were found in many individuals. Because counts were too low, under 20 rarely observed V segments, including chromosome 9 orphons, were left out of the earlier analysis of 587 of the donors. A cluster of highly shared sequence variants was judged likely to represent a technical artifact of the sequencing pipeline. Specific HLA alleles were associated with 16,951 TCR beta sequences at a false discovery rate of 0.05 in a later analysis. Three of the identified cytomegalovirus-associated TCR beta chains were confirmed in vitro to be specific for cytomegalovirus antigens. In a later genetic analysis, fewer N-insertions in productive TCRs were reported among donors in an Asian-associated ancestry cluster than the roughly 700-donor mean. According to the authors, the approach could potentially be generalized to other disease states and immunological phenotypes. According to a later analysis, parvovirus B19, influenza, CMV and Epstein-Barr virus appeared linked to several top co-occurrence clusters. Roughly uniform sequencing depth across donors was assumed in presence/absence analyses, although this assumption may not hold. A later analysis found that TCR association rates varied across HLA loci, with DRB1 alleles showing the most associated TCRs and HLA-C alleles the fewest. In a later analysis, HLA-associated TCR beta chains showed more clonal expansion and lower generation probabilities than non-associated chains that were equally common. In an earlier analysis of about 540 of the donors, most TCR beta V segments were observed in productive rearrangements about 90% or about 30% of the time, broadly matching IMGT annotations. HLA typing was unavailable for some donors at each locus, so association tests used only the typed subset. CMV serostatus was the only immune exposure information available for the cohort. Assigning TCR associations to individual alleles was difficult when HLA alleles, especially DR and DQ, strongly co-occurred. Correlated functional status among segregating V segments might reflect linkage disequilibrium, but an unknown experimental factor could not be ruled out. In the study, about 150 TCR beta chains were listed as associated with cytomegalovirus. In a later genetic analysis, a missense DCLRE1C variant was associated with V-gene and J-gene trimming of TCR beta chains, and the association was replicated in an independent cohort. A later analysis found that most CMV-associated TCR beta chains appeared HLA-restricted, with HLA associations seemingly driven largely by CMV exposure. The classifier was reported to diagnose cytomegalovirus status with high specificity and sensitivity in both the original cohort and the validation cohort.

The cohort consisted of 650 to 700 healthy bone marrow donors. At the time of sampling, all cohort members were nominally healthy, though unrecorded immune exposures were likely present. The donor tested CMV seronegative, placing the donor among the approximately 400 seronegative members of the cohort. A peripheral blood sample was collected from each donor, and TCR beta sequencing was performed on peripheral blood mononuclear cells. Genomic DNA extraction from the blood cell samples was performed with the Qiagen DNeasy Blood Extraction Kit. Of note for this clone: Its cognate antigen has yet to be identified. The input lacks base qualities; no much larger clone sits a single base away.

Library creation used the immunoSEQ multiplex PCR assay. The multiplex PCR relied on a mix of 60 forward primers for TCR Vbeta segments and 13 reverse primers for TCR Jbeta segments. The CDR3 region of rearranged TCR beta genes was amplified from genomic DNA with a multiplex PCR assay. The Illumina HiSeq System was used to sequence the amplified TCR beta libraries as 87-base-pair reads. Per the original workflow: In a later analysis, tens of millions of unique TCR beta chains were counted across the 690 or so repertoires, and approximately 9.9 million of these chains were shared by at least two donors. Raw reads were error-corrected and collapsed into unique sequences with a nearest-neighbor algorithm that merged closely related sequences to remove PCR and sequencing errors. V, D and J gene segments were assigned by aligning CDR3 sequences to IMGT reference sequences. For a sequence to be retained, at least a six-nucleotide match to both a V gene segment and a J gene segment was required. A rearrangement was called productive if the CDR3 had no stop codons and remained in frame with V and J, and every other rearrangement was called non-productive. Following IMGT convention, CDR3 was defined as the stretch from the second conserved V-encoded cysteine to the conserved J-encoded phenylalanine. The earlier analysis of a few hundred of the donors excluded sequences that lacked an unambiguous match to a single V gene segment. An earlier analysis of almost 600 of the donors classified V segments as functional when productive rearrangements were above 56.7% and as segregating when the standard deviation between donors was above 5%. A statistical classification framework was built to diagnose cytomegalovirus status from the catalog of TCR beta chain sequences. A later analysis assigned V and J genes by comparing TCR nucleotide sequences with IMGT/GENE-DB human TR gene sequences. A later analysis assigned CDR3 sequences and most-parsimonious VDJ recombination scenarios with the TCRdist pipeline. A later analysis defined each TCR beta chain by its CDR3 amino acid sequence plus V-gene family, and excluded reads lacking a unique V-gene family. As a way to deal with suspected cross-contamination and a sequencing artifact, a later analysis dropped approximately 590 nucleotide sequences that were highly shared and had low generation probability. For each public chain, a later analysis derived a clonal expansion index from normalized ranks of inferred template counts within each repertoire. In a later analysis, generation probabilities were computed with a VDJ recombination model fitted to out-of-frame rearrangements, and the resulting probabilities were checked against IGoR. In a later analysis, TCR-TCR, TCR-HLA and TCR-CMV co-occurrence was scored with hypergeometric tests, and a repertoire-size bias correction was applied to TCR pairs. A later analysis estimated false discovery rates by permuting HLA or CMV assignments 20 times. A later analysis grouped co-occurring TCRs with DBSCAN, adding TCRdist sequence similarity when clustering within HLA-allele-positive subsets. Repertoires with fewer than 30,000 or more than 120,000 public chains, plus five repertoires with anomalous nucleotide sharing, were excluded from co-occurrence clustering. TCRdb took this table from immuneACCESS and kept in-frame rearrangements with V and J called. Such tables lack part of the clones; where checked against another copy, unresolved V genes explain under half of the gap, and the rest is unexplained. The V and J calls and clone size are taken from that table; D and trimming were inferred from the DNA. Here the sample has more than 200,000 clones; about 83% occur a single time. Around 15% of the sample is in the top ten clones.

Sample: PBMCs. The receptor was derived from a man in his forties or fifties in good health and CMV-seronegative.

The CDR3 loop reads CASSWTGWNEAFF. The DNA reads as follows: TGCGCCAGCAGCTGGACAGGGTGGAATGAAGCTTTCTTT. The sequence links TRBV5-1 to TRBJ1-1, and TRBD1 aligns with 8 junction nucleotides. For this chain, trimming is 3 bases at the V end and 7 bases at the J end, and the number of junction bases without a gene match is 5. CDR1 and CDR2 are read off the germline V gene as SGHRS and YFSETQ. The CDR3 spans 13 residues, from the cysteine through the phenylalanine. The sequence is cut down to CDR3 DNA, 39 bases in frame from base 1.